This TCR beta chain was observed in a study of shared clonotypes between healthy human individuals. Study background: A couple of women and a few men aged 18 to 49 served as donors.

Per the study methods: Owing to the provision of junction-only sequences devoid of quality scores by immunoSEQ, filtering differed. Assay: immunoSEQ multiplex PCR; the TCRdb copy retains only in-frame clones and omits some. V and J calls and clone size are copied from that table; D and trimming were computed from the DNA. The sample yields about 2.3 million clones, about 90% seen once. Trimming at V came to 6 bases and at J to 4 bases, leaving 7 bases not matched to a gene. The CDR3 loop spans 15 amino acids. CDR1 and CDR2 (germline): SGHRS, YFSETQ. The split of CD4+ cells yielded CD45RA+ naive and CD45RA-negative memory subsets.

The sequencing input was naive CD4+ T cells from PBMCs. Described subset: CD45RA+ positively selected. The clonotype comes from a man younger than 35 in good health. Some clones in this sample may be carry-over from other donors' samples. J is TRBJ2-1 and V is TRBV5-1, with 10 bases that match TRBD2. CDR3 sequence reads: CASIETSGTYNEQFF. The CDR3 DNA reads TGCGCCAGCATCGAAACTAGCGGGACATACAATGAGCAGTTCTTC.